Presented here are 14 T cell receptor beta chains from one specimen sequenced in a study of cytomegalovirus exposure and HLA in healthy donors. The study ran its PCR with 60 Vbeta and 13 Jbeta primers. Sequencing was performed with immunoSEQ multiplex PCR; in TCRdb, only in-frame clones are kept and a portion is missing. The sample consists of around 300,000 clones, just under 85% of them appearing once. Sequenced material: PBMCs. Receptor source: a woman aged 40 to 55 in good health and CMV-seropositive.

The rearrangement links TRBV4-3 to TRBJ1-2; 7 bases agree with TRBD1. The CDR3 extends over 17 amino acids. The V and J ends lost 0 bases and 0 bases, in that order; junction bases with no gene match: 7. Germline V gene sequence: CDR1 LGHNA, CDR2 YSLEER. The CDR3 DNA follows: TGCGCCAGCAGCCAAGATCGGACAGGACCCGCTAACTATGGCTACACCTTC. Its translation is CASSQDRTGPANYGYTF.

This clone was observed a handful of times. The V call is TRBV5-1, the J call TRBJ2-7; no definite D call. This CDR3 contains 11 residues. V lost 0 bases to trimming and J lost 5 bases, with 3 bases between them. CDR1 and CDR2 (germline): SGHRS, YFSETQ. This CDR3 is CASSLGDEQYF. The CDR3 coding sequence is TGCGCCAGCAGCTTGGGCGACGAGCAGTACTTC.

There are a few counts of this clone. The genes are TRBV6-6 and TRBJ1-3; the match to TRBD1 covers 10 bases. V shed 7 bases and J 2 bases; nucleotides not matched to a gene: 5. Germline V gene sequence: CDR1 MNHNY, CDR2 SVGAGI (reference sequence). CDR3 length: 15 residues. The CDR3 region is CASTSDRGPGNTIYF. For the CDR3, the DNA is TGTGCCAGCACCTCCGACAGGGGGCCTGGAAACACCATATATTTT.

In this sample, this clone turned up once. The chain combines TRBV6-5 with TRBJ1-2, with TRBD1 identical over 7 bases. Germline lookup yields CDR1 MNHEY and CDR2 SVGAGI. Germline trimming cut 5 bases from V and 3 bases from J; bases unmatched to any gene: 6. This CDR3 is built from 14 residues. CDR3 amino acids: CASSRRTGYYGYTF. The CDR3 nucleotides read TGTGCCAGCAGTCGCCGGACAGGCTACTATGGCTACACCTTC.

The chain uses TRBV27 and TRBJ2-7; 14 bases are a match to TRBD2. The CDR3 spans 14 residues. The V gene's germline CDR1 is MNHEY and CDR2 SMNVEV (reference sequence). Unmatched junction bases numbered 9, after V lost 5 bases and J lost 12 bases. CDR3 nucleotide sequence: TGTGCCAGCAGTCTTATTGGACTAGCGGGAGGCTTGTACTTC. Its translation is CASSLIGLAGGLYF.

As concerns this clone: The identical CDR3 is also encoded by other nucleotide sequences in the sample. J is TRBJ2-7 and V is TRBV27; TRBD1 matches 10 bases. J gave up 2 bases and V 1 base, and 2 bases lay outside the gene matches. Germline loops: CDR1 MNHEY, CDR2 SMNVEV (reference sequence). The length of the CDR3 is 15 residues. The CDR3 reads CASSLLGQGPYEQYF. The CDR3 DNA reads TGTGCCAGCAGTTTATTGGGACAGGGGCCCTACGAGCAGTACTTC.

V and J are TRBV28 and TRBJ1-6, with TRBD1 matching over 7 bases. The junction had 9 bases not matched to a gene; V was cut back by 6 bases and J by 10 bases. Germline V gene sequence: CDR1 MDHEN, CDR2 SYDVKM. The length of the CDR3 is 14 residues. Here the CDR3 DNA reads TGTGCCAGCAGACTGACAGGGCTAGAATCACCCCTCCACTTT. It specifies CASRLTGLESPLHF.

A single count supports this clone. CDR3 bases: TGTGCCAGCAGCTCCTCGGGAGACGGGGGAAACATTCAGTACTTC. This encodes CASSSSGDGGNIQYF. This chain connects TRBV5-6 to TRBJ2-4, with D tentatively TRBD2 (6 bases). Germline V CDR1 and CDR2: SGHDT, YYEEEE. V dropped 3 bases and J dropped 6 bases, with 16 bases sitting between them. The CDR3 covers 15 residues.

This clone was recorded a few times. The rearrangement uses TRBV10-3 and TRBJ2-7; possible D gene TRBD1, 7 bases. The CDR3 covers 14 residues. V was pared by 1 base and J by 4 bases, with 11 bases between. Germline V gene data show CDR1 as ENHRY and CDR2 as SYGVKD. The chain's CDR3 is CAISELPGGYEQYF. CDR3 DNA: TGTGCCATCAGTGAGTTACCAGGGGGGTACGAGCAGTACTTC.

The chain's CDR3 is CASSPRQDGNTIYF. Here the CDR3 DNA reads TGTGCCAGCAGCCCGAGACAGGACGGAAACACCATATATTTT. The chain employs TRBV5-6 and TRBJ1-3, with D tentatively TRBD1 (6 bases). Trimming took 4 bases from V and 4 from J, leaving 12 bases between them. Germline CDR1 SGHDT, CDR2 YYEEEE. This CDR3 is 14 amino acids long.

This rearrangement joins TRBV4-2 to TRBJ1-2; a possible D gene is TRBD1 (6 bases). This CDR3 has 13 amino acids. V was trimmed by 0 bases and J by 9 bases, leaving 11 bases between them. CDR1 and CDR2 from the germline V gene are LGHNA and YNFKEQ. CDR3 sequence (DNA): TGTGCCAGCAGCCAAGAGGGACACGGTCGCTACACCTTC. As protein: CASSQEGHGRYTF.

V gene TRBV5-8 combines with J gene TRBJ2-7, with TRBD1 matching 9 bases. J was trimmed by 5 bases and V by 6 bases; bases with no gene match: 15. The CDR3 length is 16 residues. Germline-derived CDR1 and CDR2 are SGHTS and YDEGEE. As DNA, the CDR3 is TGTGCCAGCACCAAATCCGCGGGACAGGGAATTAACGAGCAGTACTTC. This encodes CASTKSAGQGINEQYF.

The V call is TRBV15, the J call TRBJ2-7; the D gene is possibly TRBD2 (5 bases). CDR3 length equals 13 residues. The V end lost 3 bases, the J end lost 4 bases, and 10 bases lay between the germline ends. Germline-derived CDR1 and CDR2 are LNHNV and YYDKDF (reference sequence). The CDR3 loop reads CATSREGGYEQYF. The CDR3 bases are TGTGCCACCAGCAGGGAAGGCGGGTACGAGCAGTACTTC.

This chain links TRBV7-2 with TRBJ2-7; D might be TRBD1 (6 bases). The CDR3 is 15 amino acids. The germline V gene has CDR1 SGHTA and CDR2 FQGNSA. The V and J ends lost 0 bases and 3 bases respectively, with 12 bases between them. The CDR3 sequence: CASSLAGQGNYEQYF. DNA for the CDR3: TGTGCCAGCAGCTTAGCCGGCCAGGGGAACTACGAGCAGTACTTC.